The entry that follows covers one TCR beta chain sequence. The specificity of this receptor is unknown. It has no much larger one-base neighbor in the sample; base qualities were not kept. One collaborating source in Seattle enrolled patients during active infection and followed them longitudinally through the course of disease. Each collaborating institution followed its own protocols to collect whole blood in K2EDTA tubes. For TCRbeta analysis, collaborators shipped samples as frozen whole blood, isolated PBMCs, or DNA extracted from either of those sample types. TCRbeta CDR3 regions were amplified from genomic DNA by means of the immunoSEQ Assay, a bias-controlled multiplex PCR. Per the authors' processing: The number of nucleated cells in each sample was estimated from the amplification of reference gene primers within the assay. Sequence reads were collapsed and filtered to measure the absolute abundance of every unique TCRbeta CDR3 rearrangement. Productive Simpson clonality was computed per sample as the square root of Simpson's diversity index over productive rearrangements. TCRdb took over this immuneACCESS table, retaining in-frame rearrangements with V and J assigned. Such tables are incomplete; in checked studies, under half of the missing clones stem from an unresolved V gene, and the remainder is unexplained. That table is the source of V, J and clone size, and D and trimming were worked out from the DNA. Present in this sample are 180,000 or so clones, under 90% of which were seen just once. The top ten clonotypes cover 15% to 20% of the sample.

The sample is drawn from a study of blood T cell repertoires in COVID-19 (dated by TCRdb to 2019 to 2021). Broadly, across the study: Collaborator samples came from the United States, Italy and Spain and covered acute and convalescent phases of COVID-19. Sample metadata almost always included a de-identified subject ID, COVID-19 status, age in years and sex. The repertoires were released in a freely available public database meant as a resource for research on the immune response to SARS-CoV-2. Where available, HLA class I and class II types were obtained from metadata supplied by the sample provider rather than from assay-based typing. Samples came from the ongoing ImmuneRACE study (first 160 participants) plus 1,254 subjects from 6 global collaborators. The material from the prospective study consisted of cDNA or gDNA derived from T cells, B-cell-depleted T cells, or PBMCs. The dataset comprised deeply sampled blood TCRbeta repertoires from subjects exposed to, actively infected with, or recovered from COVID-19. Broader findings and caveats from the paper: How much clinical and demographic metadata was included differed by source and by participant, and the metadata was provided uncurated.

V drops 6 bases and J drops 6 bases, leaving 15 bases in between. The CDR3, cysteine through phenylalanine, is 14 amino acids long. Only CDR3 DNA remains: 42 bases, in frame from the first base. CDR1 and CDR2, per the germline V gene, are MNHEY and SVGAGI. Sequenced input: peripheral blood. The source is a person aged 70 to 85 with COVID-19, enrolled during active disease. The receptor chain draws on TRBV6-5 and TRBJ2-4; a tentative D match to TRBD1 spans 5 bases. The DNA sequence reads TGTGCCAGCAGCGTGCGTTCAGGGATAAACATTCAGTACTTC. Translation gives CASSVRSGINIQYF.